This T cell receptor (beta chain) was observed in a study of graft-versus-host responses after intestinal transplantation (dated by TCRdb to the early 2020s). Background for the entire study: The transplants that recipients received were multivisceral, liver-intestinal, or isolated intestinal. Anti-thymocyte globulin induction was given to all recipients, followed by maintenance tacrolimus and steroids for approximately three years. After intestinal transplantation, graft-versus-host and host-versus-graft alloreactive T cell clones in the graft, circulation and bone marrow were tracked using bulk TCR-beta CDR3 sequencing. Alloreactive clones were identified by sequencing pre-transplant mixed lymphocyte reaction products and comparing them with unstimulated pre-transplant donor and recipient T cells. Of the 20 to 25 intestinal transplant recipients enrolled in the cohort, one of whom was a retransplant, a few patients without pretransplant specimens were excluded. Donor T cell macrochimerism was defined as a peak of at least 4% donor T cells among recipient peripheral blood mononuclear cells. Rather than being sequenced by the commercial service, samples from a few later patients were sequenced in-house on an Illumina MiSeq and processed with MiXCR.

Turning to this clone: Its cognate antigen has yet to be identified. Base qualities are not recorded, but no much larger clone differs from it by a single base.

The germline V gene sets CDR1 to MGHRA and CDR2 to YSYEKL. From the cysteine up to the phenylalanine, the CDR3 has a length of 16 residues. Of the read, only the CDR3 DNA is kept; its 48 bases are in frame from base 1. V is pruned by 1 base and J by 7 bases, leaving 6 bases of the junction without a gene match. Libraries were prepared through the immunoSEQ multiplex PCR assay. For most patients, genomic DNA was isolated using the Qiagen DNeasy Blood and Tissue Kit and was shipped frozen to Adaptive Biotechnologies for TCR sequencing. Adaptive Biotechnologies carried out high-throughput TCR-beta CDR3 sequencing of genomic DNA for most patients. On the authors' methods: Adaptive's ImmunoSEQ software was the source of the TCR sequencing data for 18 patients, while a few other patients were processed with MiXCR and VDJtools. CD4 versus CD8 sorting errors were corrected by removing sequences found in both subsets at a frequency ratio below 5:1. Because the origin of CDR3 nucleotide sequences shared between donor and recipient could not be assigned, those sequences were removed. Alloreactive clones required at least 2-fold expansion over unstimulated cells and minimum CFSE-low frequency of 0.002% (template counts) or 0.001% (read counts). Clones detected in sequenced pre-transplant spleen, lymph node, or MLR CFSE-low populations of the donor or recipient were defined as mappable. The cumulative frequency of alloreactive clones was calculated as a percentage of all sequences, weighted by copy number. TCRdb re-hosts the immuneACCESS table, in-frame sequences only. Its copies lack some clones; in the studies checked, an unresolved V gene accounts for under half of them, and the cause for the rest is not known. V and J calls and clone size follow that table, whereas D and trimming were derived from the DNA. Counted in this sample were 100,000 or so clones; approximately 94% of them appeared once. Approximately 2% of the sample belongs to the ten largest clones.

What this sample's time point label stands for: cells obtained before transplantation from donor or recipient. CD3+CD4+ and CD3+CD8+ populations were FACS-sorted from unstimulated pre-transplant donor and recipient cells taken from spleen or lymph nodes. Results the study describes overall, beyond this receptor: In the allografts of patients with donor T cell macrochimerism, GvH to HvG T cell clonal ratios were high. Peak levels of circulating GvH clones were associated with declines in HvG clones early after transplant. GvH clones were detected in recipient bone marrow, and some of these GvH clones were observed earlier in ileal mucosa or blood, consistent with an intestinal mucosal origin. The relatively low number and heterogeneity of intestinal transplant patients limited the conclusions.

This specimen was unstimulated CD8+ T cells sorted from spleen or lymph node cells, taken before intestinal transplant. The rearranged chain carries TRBV4-1 and TRBJ2-2; TRBD1 lines up with 10 middle nucleotides. The sequence was obtained from a human donor who received an intestinal transplant. This receptor carries the CDR3 CASSQVGTGAVGELFF. The nucleotides are TGCGCCAGCAGCCAAGTCGGGACAGGGGCGGTCGGGGAGCTGTTTTTT.